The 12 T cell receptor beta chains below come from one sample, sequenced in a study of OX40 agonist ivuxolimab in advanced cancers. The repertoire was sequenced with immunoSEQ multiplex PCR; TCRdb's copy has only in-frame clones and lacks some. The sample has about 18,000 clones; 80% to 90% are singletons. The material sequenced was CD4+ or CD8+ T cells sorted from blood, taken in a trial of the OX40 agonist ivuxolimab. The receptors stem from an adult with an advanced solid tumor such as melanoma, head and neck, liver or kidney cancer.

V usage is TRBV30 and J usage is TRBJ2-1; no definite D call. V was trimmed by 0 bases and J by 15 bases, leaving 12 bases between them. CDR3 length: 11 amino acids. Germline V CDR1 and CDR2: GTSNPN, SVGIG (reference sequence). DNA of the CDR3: TGTGCCTGGAGTGTAGGCCTAGTCTCGTTCTTC. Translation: CAWSVGLVSFF.

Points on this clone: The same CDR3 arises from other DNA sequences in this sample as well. CDR3 amino acids: CASSQDRLAGTYEQYF. CDR3 nucleotide sequence: TGCGCCAGCAGCCAAGATCGGCTAGCGGGAACCTACGAGCAGTACTTC. The chain employs TRBV4-3 and TRBJ2-7; 9 bases are shared with TRBD2. The trim removed 0 bases at V and 2 bases at J, leaving 5 bases unmatched. Germline V gives CDR1 LGHNA, CDR2 YSLEER. CDR3 length: 16 amino acids.

The CDR3 loop reads CASSFTSGDGNNEQFF. The CDR3, as DNA: TGTGCCAGCAGCTTTACTAGCGGAGACGGAAACAATGAGCAGTTCTTC. The V call is TRBV7-6, the J call TRBJ2-1, with 8 bases fitting TRBD2. CDR1 is SGHVS and CDR2 is FNYEAQ in the germline V gene. The CDR3 contains 16 residues. The ends lost 3 bases at V and 5 bases at J; junction bases unmatched: 9.

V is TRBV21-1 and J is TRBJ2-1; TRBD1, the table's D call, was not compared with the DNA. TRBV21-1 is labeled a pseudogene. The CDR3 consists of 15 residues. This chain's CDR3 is CASSKGQSDYNEQFF. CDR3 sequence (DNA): TGTGCCAGCAGCAAGGGACAGTCGGATTACAATGAGCAGTTCTTC.

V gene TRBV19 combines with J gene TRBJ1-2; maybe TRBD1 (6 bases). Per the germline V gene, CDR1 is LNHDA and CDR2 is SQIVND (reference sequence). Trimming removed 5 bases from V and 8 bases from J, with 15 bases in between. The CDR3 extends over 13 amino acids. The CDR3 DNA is TGTGCCAGTAGTTCCCCCCCGGGGGGCGGCTACACCTTC. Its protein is CASSSPPGGGYTF.

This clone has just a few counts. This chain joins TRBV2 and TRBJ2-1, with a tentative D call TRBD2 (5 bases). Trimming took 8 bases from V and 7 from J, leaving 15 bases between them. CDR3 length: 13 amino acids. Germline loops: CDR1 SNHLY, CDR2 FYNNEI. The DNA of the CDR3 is TGTGCCAGCGAGGGCAGTTGGGATAATGAGCAGTTCTTC. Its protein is CASEGSWDNEQFF.

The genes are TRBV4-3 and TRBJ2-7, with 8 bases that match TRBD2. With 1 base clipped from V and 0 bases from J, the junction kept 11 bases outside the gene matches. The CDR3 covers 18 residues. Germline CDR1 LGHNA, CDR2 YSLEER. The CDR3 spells CASSQAFPSGQSSYEQYF. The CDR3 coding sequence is TGCGCCAGCAGCCAAGCCTTCCCTAGCGGGCAAAGCTCCTACGAGCAGTACTTC.

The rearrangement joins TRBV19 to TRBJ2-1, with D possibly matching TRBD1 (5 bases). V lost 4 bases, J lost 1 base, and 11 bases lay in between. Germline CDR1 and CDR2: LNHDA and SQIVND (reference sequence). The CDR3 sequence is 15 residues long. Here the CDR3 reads CASSTMTDSYNEQFF. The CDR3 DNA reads TGTGCCAGTAGTACTATGACAGATTCCTACAATGAGCAGTTCTTC.

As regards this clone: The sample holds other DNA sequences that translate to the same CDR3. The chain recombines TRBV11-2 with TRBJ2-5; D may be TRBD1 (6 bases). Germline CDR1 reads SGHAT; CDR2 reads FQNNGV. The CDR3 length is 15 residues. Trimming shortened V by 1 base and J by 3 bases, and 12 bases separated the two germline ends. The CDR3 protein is CASSLGYRDKETQYF. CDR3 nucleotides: TGTGCCAGCAGCTTAGGTTACAGGGACAAAGAGACCCAGTACTTC.

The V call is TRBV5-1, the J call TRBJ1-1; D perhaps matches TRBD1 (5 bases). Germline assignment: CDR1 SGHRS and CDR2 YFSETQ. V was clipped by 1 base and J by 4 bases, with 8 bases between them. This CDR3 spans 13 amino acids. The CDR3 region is CASSLWGPTEAFF. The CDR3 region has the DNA TGCGCCAGCAGCTTGTGGGGACCCACTGAAGCTTTCTTT.

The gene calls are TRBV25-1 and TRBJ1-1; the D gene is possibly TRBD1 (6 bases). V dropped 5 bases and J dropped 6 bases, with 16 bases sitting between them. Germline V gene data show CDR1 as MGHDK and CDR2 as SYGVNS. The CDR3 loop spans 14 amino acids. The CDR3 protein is CASSYSQGFAEAFF. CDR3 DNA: TGTGCCAGCAGTTACTCGCAGGGGTTTGCTGAAGCTTTCTTT.

The CDR3: CASSLYRAGTEAFF. The DNA of the CDR3 is TGTGCCAGCAGCCTTTACAGGGCCGGCACTGAAGCTTTCTTT. The chain joins TRBV7-8 to TRBJ1-1; D perhaps matches TRBD1 (6 bases). Per germline, CDR1 SGHVS and CDR2 FQNEAQ. V dropped 5 bases and J dropped 4 bases, with 14 bases sitting between them. There are 14 residues in the CDR3.